The text below deals with one TCR beta chain. The germline CDR1 and CDR2 sequences are SGHTA and FQGTGA. The CDR3 loop spans 14 amino acids. J lost 8 bases, V lost 9 bases, and 15 bases had no gene match. Data came from immunoSEQ multiplex PCR; TCRdb stores just in-frame clones and leaves some out. The table has 80,000 to 100,000 clones, around 88% seen once. The sample comes from a study of cytomegalovirus exposure and HLA in healthy donors. Study-wide background: A later analysis reported the same platform for the 120 or so validation repertoires and the 650 to 750 first-cohort repertoires.

Material for sequencing was PBMCs. The chain joins TRBV7-3 to TRBJ1-2; 7 bases are a match to TRBD1. The source of this sequence is a young woman in good health and CMV-seronegative. This CDR3 is CARPFDRDHGGYTF. The CDR3 DNA follows: TGTGCCAGACCCTTCGACAGGGATCATGGAGGCTACACCTTC.